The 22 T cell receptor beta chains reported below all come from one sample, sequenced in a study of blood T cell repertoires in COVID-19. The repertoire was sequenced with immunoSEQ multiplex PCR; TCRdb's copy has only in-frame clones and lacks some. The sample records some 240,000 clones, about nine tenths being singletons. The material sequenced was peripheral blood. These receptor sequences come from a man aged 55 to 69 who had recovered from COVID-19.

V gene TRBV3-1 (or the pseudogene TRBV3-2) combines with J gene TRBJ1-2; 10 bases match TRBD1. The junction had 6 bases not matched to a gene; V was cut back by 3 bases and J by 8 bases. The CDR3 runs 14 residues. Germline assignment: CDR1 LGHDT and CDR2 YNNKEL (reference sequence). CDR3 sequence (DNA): TGTGCCAGCAGCCAGGGGGGACAGGGGACAGGCTACACCTTC. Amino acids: CASSQGGQGTGYTF.

As DNA, the CDR3 is TGCGCCAGCAGCGAGGGACTAAGTCGGAGGATCACTGAAGCTTTCTTT. Translated, it gives CASSEGLSRRITEAFF. V usage is TRBV5-1 and J usage is TRBJ1-1; possible D gene TRBD1, 5 bases. CDR3 length: 16 amino acids. Trimming removed 4 bases from V and 4 bases from J, with 20 bases in between. Germline V gene data show CDR1 as SGHRS and CDR2 as YFSETQ.

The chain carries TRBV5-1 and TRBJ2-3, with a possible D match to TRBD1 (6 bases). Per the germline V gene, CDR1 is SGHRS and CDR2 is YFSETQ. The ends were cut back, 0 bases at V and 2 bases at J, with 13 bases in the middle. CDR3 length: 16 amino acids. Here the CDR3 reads CASSLAGTYTTDTQYF. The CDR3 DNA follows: TGCGCCAGCAGCTTGGCGGGGACATACACCACAGATACGCAGTATTTT.

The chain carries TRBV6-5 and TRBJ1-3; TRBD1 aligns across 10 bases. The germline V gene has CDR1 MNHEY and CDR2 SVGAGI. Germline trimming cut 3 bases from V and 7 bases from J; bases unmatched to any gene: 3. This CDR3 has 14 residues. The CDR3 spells CASSYRTGGNTIYF. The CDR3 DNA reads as TGTGCCAGCAGTTATCGGACAGGGGGTAACACCATATATTTT.

CDR3 sequence reads: CATNTGTGTQQPQHF. CDR3 bases: TGTGCCACCAATACCGGGACAGGGACTCAACAGCCCCAGCATTTT. The J gene is TRBJ1-5, the V gene TRBV24-1; 9 bases match TRBD1. In germline, CDR1 is KGHDR, CDR2 SFDVKD. The junction had 11 bases not matched to a gene; V was cut back by 8 bases and J by 7 bases. There are 15 residues in the CDR3.

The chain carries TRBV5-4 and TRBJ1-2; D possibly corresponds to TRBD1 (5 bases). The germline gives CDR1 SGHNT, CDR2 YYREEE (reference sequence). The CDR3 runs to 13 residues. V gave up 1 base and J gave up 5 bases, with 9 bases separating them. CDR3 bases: TGTGCCAGCAGCTTGCCAGGGAGGTATGGCTACACCTTC. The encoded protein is CASSLPGRYGYTF.

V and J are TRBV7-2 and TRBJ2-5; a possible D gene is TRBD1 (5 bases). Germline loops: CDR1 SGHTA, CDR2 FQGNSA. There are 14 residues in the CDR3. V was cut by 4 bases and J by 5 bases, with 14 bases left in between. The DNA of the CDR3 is TGTGCCAGCAGCTGGGGAAGGGCAGGGGAGACCCAGTACTTC. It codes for CASSWGRAGETQYF.

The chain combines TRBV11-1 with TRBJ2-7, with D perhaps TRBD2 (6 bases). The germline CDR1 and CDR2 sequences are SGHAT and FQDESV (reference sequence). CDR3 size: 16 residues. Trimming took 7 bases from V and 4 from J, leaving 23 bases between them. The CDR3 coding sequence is TGTGCCAGCACCCTAAGGCGGGGCTGTAATAGGTACGAGCAGTACGTC. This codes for CASTLRRGCNRYEQYV.

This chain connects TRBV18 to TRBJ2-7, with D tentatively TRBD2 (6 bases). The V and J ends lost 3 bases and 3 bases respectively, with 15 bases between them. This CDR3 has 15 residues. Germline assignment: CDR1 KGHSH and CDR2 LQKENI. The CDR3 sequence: CASSPPAGTHYEQYF. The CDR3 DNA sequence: TGTGCCAGCTCACCCCCGGCGGGGACCCACTACGAGCAGTACTTC.

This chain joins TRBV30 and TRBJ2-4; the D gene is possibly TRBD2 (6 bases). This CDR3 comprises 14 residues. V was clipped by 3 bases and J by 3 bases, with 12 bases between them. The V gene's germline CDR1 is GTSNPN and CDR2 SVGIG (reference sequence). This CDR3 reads CAWRGLGDKNIQYF. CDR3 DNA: TGTGCCTGGAGGGGACTCGGAGACAAAAACATTCAGTACTTC.

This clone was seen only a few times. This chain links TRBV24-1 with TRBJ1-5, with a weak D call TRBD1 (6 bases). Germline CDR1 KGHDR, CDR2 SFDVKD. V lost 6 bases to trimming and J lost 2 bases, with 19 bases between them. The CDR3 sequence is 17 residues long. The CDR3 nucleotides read TGTGCCACCAGTCTCGGACAGTCCCGAAGTCGCAATCAGCCCCAGCATTTT. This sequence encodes CATSLGQSRSRNQPQHF.

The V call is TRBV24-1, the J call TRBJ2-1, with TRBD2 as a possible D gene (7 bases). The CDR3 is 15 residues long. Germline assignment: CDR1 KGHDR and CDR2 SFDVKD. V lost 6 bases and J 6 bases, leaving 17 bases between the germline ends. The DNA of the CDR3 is TGTGCCACCAGTAGGAGGGGAGGGGGGTCCAATGAGCAGTTCTTC. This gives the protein CATSRRGGGSNEQFF.

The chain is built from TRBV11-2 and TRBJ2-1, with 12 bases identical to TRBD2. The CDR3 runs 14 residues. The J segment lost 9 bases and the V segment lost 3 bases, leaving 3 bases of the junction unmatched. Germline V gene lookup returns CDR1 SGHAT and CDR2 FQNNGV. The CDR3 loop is CASSLTSGGGEQFF. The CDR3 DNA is TGTGCCAGCAGCTTGACTAGCGGGGGAGGTGAGCAGTTCTTC.

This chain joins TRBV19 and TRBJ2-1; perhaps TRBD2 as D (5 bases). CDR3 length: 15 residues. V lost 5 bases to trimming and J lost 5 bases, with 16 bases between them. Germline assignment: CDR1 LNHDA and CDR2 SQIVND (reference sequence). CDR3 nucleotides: TGTGCCAGTAGTTTTGGACTGACCCTGAACAATGAGCAGTTCTTC. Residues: CASSFGLTLNNEQFF.

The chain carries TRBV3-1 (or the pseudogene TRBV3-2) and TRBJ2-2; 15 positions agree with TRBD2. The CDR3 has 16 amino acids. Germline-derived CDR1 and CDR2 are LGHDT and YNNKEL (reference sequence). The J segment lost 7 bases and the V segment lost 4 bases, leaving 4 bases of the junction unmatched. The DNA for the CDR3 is TGTGCCAGCAGCCTGGGACTAGCGGGGGGTATCGGGGAGCTGTTTTTT. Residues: CASSLGLAGGIGELFF.

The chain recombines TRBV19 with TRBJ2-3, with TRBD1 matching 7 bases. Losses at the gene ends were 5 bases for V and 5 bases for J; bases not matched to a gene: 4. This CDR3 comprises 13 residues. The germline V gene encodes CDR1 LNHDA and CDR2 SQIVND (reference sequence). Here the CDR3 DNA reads TGTGCCAGTAGTCGACAGGGTGGAGATACGCAGTATTTT. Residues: CASSRQGGDTQYF.

CDR3 loop: CASGLVRGQPYGYTF. Written as DNA, the CDR3 is TGTGCTAGTGGTTTGGTACGGGGACAGCCCTATGGCTACACCTTC. The rearrangement joins TRBV12-5 to TRBJ1-2; TRBD1 matches 7 bases. The CDR3 spans 15 residues. The germline V gene has CDR1 LGHNT and CDR2 FRNRAP. With V trimmed by 0 bases and J by 4 bases, 5 bases remained unmatched.

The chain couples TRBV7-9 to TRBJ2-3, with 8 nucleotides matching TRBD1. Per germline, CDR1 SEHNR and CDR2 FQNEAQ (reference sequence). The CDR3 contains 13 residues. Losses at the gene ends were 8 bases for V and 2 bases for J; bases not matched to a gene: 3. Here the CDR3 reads CASGQGYTDTQYF. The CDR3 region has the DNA TGTGCCAGCGGACAGGGATACACAGATACGCAGTATTTT.

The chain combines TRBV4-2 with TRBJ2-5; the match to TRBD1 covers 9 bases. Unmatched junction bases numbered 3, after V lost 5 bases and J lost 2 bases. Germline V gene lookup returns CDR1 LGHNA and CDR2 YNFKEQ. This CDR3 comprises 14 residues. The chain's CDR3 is CASSDGQGQETQYF. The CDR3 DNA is TGTGCCAGCAGCGACGGACAGGGGCAAGAGACCCAGTACTTC.

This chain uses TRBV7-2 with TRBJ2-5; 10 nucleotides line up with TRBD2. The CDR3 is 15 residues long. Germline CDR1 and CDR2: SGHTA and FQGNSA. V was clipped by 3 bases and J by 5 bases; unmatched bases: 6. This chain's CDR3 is CASSFQRGGMETQYF. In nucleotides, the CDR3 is TGTGCCAGCAGCTTCCAGCGGGGGGGAATGGAGACCCAGTACTTC.

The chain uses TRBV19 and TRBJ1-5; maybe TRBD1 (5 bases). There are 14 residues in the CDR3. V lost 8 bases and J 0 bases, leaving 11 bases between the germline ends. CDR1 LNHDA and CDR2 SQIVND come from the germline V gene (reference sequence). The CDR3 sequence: CASGRGNSNQPQHF. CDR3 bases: TGTGCCAGTGGAAGGGGAAATAGCAATCAGCCCCAGCATTTT.

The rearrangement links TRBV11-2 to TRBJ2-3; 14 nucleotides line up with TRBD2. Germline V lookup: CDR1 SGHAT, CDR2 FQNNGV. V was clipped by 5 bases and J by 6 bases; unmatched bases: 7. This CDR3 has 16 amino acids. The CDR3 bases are TGTGCCAGCAGCAGCGGACTAGCGGGGGGCGGGGATACGCAGTATTTT. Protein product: CASSSGLAGGGDTQYF. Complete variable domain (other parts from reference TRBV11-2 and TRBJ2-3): EAGVAQSPRYKIIEKRQSVAFWCNPISGHATLYWYQQILGQGPKLLIQFQNNGVVDDSQLPKDRFSAERLKGVDSTLKIQPAKLEDSAVYLCASSSGLAGGGDTQYFGPGTRLTVL.